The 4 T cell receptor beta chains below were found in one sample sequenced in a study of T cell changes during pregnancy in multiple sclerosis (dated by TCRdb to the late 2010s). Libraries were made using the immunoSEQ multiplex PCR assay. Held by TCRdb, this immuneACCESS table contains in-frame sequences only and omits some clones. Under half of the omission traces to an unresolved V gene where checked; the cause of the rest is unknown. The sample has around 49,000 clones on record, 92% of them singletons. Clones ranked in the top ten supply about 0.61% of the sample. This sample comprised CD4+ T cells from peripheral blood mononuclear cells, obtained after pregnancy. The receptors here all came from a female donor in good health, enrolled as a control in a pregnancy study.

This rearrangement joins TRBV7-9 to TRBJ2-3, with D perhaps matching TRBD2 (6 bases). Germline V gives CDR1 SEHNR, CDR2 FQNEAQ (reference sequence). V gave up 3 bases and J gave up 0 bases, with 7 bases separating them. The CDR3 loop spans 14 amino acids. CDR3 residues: CASSLSGSTDTQYF. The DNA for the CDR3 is TGTGCCAGCAGCTTGAGCGGGAGCACAGATACGCAGTATTTT. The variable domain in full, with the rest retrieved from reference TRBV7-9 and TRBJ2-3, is DTGVSQNPRHKITKRGQNVTFRCDPISEHNRLYWYRQTLGQGPEFLTYFQNEAQLEKSRLLSDRFSAERPKGSFSTLEIQRTEQGDSAMYLCASSLSGSTDTQYFGPGTRLTVL.

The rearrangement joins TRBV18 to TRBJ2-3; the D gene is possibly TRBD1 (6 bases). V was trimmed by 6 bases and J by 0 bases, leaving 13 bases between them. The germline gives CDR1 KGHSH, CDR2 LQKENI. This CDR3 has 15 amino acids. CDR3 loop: CASSQDSHSTDTQYF. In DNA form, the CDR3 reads TGTGCCAGCTCCCAGGACAGCCATAGCACAGATACGCAGTATTTT.

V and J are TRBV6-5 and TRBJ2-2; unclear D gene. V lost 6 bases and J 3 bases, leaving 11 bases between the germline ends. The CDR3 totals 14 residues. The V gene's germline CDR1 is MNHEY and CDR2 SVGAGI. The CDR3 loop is CASRWAGHTGELFF. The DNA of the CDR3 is TGTGCCAGCAGATGGGCAGGCCACACCGGGGAGCTGTTTTTT.

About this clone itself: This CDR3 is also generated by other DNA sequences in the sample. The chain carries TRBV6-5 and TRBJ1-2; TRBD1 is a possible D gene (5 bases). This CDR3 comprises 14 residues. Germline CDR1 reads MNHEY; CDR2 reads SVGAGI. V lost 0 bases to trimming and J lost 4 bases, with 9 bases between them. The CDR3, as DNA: TGTGCCAGCAGTTACTCGGGGCAGCTCTATGGCTACACCTTC. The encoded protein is CASSYSGQLYGYTF.